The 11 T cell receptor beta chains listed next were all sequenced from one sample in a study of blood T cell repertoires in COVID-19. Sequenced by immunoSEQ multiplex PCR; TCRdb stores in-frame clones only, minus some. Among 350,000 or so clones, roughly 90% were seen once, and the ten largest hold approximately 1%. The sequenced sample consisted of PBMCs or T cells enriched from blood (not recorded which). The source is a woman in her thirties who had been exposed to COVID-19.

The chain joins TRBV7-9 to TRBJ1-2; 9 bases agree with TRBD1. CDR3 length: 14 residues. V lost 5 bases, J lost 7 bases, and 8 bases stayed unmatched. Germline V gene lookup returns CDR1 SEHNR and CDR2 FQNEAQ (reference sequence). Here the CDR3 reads CASSPRTGGPGYTF. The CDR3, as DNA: TGTGCCAGCAGCCCCCGCACAGGGGGCCCTGGCTACACCTTC.

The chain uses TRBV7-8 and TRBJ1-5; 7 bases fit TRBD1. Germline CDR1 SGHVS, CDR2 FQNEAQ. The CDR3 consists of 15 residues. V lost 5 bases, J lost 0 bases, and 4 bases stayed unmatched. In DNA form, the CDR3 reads TGTGCCAGCAGCCAAAACAGGGGTAGCAATCAGCCCCAGCATTTT. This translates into CASSQNRGSNQPQHF.

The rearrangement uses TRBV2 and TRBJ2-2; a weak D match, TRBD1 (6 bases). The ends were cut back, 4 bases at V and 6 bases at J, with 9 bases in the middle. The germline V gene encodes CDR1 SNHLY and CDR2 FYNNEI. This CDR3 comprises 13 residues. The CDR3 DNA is TGTGCCAGCAGTGGGACAGCACCCGGGGAGCTGTTTTTT. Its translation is CASSGTAPGELFF.

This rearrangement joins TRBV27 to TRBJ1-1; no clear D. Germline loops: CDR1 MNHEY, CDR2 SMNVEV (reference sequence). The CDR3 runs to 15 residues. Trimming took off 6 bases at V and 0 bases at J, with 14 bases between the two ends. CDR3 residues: CASRHRRRMNTEAFF. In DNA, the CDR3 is TGTGCCAGCAGGCACCGACGGAGGATGAACACTGAAGCTTTCTTT.

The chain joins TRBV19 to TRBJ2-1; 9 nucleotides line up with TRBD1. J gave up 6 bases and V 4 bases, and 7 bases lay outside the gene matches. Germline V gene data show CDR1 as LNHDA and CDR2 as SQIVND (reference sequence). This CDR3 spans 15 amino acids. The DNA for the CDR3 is TGTGCCAGTAGTACAAACAGGGGGCGCATCAATGAGCAGTTCTTC. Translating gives CASSTNRGRINEQFF.

The DNA of the CDR3 is TGTGCCATCAGTGGGGACAGGCGAGAGCAGTACTTC. It codes for CAISGDRREQYF. The chain joins TRBV10-3 to TRBJ2-7; 8 bases align to TRBD1. CDR1 and CDR2 from the germline V gene are ENHRY and SYGVKD. The V gene end was trimmed by 4 bases and the J gene end by 7 bases; junction bases not matched to a gene: 3. The CDR3 covers 12 residues.

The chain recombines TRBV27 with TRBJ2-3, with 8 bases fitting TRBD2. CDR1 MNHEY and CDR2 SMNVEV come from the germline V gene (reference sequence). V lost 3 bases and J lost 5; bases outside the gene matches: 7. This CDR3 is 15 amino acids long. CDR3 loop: CASSFLGLAQDTQYF. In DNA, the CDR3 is TGTGCCAGCAGTTTTCTCGGACTAGCTCAAGATACGCAGTATTTT.

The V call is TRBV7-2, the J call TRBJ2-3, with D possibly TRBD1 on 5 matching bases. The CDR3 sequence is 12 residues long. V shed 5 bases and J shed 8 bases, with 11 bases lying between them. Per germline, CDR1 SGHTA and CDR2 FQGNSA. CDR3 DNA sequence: TGTGCCAGCAGCCCGGACATCCCTACGCAGTATTTT. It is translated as CASSPDIPTQYF.

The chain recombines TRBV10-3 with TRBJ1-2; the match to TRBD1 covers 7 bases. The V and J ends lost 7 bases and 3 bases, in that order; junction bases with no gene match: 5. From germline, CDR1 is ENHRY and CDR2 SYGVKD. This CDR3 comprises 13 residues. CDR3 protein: CAITLTGDYGYTF. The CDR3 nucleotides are TGTGCCATCACCCTAACAGGGGACTATGGCTACACCTTC.

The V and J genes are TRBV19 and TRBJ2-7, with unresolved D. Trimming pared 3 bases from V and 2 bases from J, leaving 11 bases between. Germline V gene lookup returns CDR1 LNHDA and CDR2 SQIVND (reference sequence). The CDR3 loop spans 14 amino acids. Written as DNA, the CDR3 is TGTGCCAGTAGTATCCGTCCGGAGACCTACGAGCAGTACTTC. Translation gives CASSIRPETYEQYF. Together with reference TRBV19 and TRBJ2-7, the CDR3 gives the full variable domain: DGGITQSPKYLFRKEGQNVTLSCEQNLNHDAMYWYRQDPGQGLRLIYYSQIVNDFQKGDIAEGYSVSREKKESFPLTVTSAQKNPTAFYLCASSIRPETYEQYFGPGTRLTVT.

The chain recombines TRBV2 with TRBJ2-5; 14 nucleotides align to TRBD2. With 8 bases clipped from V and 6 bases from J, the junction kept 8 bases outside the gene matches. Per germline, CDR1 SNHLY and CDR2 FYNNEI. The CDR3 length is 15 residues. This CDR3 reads CASAHGLAGGKTQYF. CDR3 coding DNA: TGTGCCAGCGCCCACGGACTAGCGGGGGGAAAGACCCAGTACTTC.